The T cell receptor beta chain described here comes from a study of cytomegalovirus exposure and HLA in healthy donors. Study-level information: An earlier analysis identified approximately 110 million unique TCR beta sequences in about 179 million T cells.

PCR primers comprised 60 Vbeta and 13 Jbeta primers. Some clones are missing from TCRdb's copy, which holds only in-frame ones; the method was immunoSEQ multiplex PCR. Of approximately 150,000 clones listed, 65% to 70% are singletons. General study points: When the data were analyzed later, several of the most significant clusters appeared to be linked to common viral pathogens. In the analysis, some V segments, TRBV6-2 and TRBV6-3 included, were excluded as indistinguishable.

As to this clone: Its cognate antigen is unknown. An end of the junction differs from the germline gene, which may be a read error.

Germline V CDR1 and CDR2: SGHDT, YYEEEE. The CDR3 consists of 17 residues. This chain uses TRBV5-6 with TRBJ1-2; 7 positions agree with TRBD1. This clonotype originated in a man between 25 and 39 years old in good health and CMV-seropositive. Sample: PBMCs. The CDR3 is CASTLTVGGDRDYGYTF. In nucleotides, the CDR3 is TGTGCCAGCACCTTGACGGTTGGAGGGGACAGAGACTATGGCTACACCTTC.